Following are 10 T cell receptor beta chains from one sample sequenced in a study of cytomegalovirus exposure and HLA in healthy donors. The PCR ran on 60 Vbeta and 13 Jbeta primers. TCRdb's copy holds only in-frame clones and misses some; the assay was immunoSEQ multiplex PCR. Of roughly 100,000 clones listed, approximately 71% are singletons. Sequencing used PBMCs. These receptors originate from a male donor in good health and CMV-seropositive.

The V call is TRBV4-2, the J call TRBJ2-4; no clear D gene. Germline assignment: CDR1 LGHNA and CDR2 YNFKEQ. Trimming left V 0 bases short and J 7 bases short, with 13 bases between. The CDR3 has 15 amino acids. The CDR3 DNA follows: TGTGCCAGCAGCCAAGATCACCGAGGCGTGAACATTCAGTACTTC. This encodes CASSQDHRGVNIQYF.

The V gene is TRBV11-3, the J gene TRBJ2-5; 13 bases align to TRBD2. The germline V gene has CDR1 SGHNT and CDR2 YENEEA. Trimming at V came to 3 bases and at J to 14 bases, leaving 6 bases not matched to a gene. The CDR3 is made up of 13 amino acids. DNA of the CDR3: TGTGCCAGCAGCTTCGGGACTAGCGGGAATCGATACTTC. This codes for CASSFGTSGNRYF. Full variable domain (rest looked up from reference TRBV11-3 and TRBJ2-5): EAGVVQSPRYKIIEKKQPVAFWCNPISGHNTLYWYLQNLGQGPELLIRYENEEAVDDSQLPKDRFSAERLKGVDSTLKIQPAELGDSAVYLCASSFGTSGNRYFGPGTRLLVL.

Details on this clone: The same CDR3 arises from other DNA sequences in this sample as well. The V call is TRBV7-2, the J call TRBJ2-1; D perhaps matches TRBD2 (6 bases). V gave up 4 bases and J gave up 7 bases, with 11 bases separating them. This CDR3 contains 13 residues. Germline CDR1 reads SGHTA; CDR2 reads FQGNSA. CDR3 in DNA: TGTGCCAGCAGCTCGGGACTGTATAATGAGCAGTTCTTC. Residues: CASSSGLYNEQFF.

This clone appeared once. V gene TRBV5-1 combines with J gene TRBJ2-7; possible D gene TRBD2, 6 bases. V dropped 0 bases and J dropped 0 bases, with 10 bases sitting between them. The germline CDR1 and CDR2 sequences are SGHRS and YFSETQ. The CDR3 totals 15 residues. The CDR3 loop is CASSLAMGGSYEQYF. The CDR3 DNA reads as TGCGCCAGCAGCTTGGCCATGGGAGGCTCCTACGAGCAGTACTTC.

The genes are TRBV18 and TRBJ2-1, with D possibly being TRBD1 (5 bases). This CDR3 has 14 residues. Trimming stripped 2 bases from V and 3 bases from J, with 8 bases between. Germline V gene data show CDR1 as KGHSH and CDR2 as LQKENI. The DNA of the CDR3 is TGTGCCAGCTCACCAAGCCAGGGCTACAATGAGCAGTTCTTC. As protein: CASSPSQGYNEQFF.

The rearrangement uses TRBV5-4 and TRBJ2-5; the match to TRBD2 covers 10 bases. V shed 6 bases and J 4 bases; nucleotides not matched to a gene: 9. CDR1 and CDR2 from the germline V gene are SGHNT and YYREEE (reference sequence). There are 15 residues in the CDR3. The CDR3 is CASTSAGGRRETQYF. The DNA of the CDR3 is TGTGCCAGCACATCAGCGGGAGGGCGGAGAGAGACCCAGTACTTC. Drawing the rest from reference TRBV5-4 and TRBJ2-5, the complete variable domain is ETGVTQSPTHLIKTRGQQVTLRCSSQSGHNTVSWYQQALGQGPQFIFQYYREEENGRGNFPPRFSGLQFPNYSSELNVNALELDDSALYLCASTSAGGRRETQYFGPGTRLLVL.

This clone appeared a single time. The chain combines TRBV28 with TRBJ1-4; TRBD1 matches 10 bases. The CDR3 sequence is 13 residues long. Looked up from germline, CDR1 is MDHEN and CDR2 is SYDVKM. The trim removed 9 bases at V and 8 bases at J, leaving 6 bases unmatched. The CDR3 protein is CASWDRGSEKLFF. The CDR3 coding sequence is TGTGCCAGTTGGGACAGGGGAAGCGAAAAACTGTTTTTT.

This chain links TRBV10-3 with TRBJ2-3; maybe TRBD2 (6 bases). This CDR3 contains 13 residues. V lost 11 bases to trimming and J lost 3 bases, with 15 bases between them. Looked up from germline, CDR1 is ENHRY and CDR2 is SYGVKD. Here the CDR3 DNA reads TGTGCCGGAGGAGGGGAGGTGACAGATACGCAGTATTTT. Encoded protein: CAGGGEVTDTQYF.

This clone was recorded only once. The CDR3 protein is CASSSTGVVNTEAFF. CDR3 sequence (DNA): TGTGCCAGCAGTTCGACAGGGGTCGTGAACACTGAAGCTTTCTTT. The chain carries TRBV28 and TRBJ1-1; 8 bases align to TRBD1. The CDR3 is made up of 15 amino acids. Germline CDR1 reads MDHEN; CDR2 reads SYDVKM. The junction had 4 bases not matched to a gene; V was cut back by 4 bases and J by 0 bases.

The chain employs TRBV5-1 and TRBJ2-1, with 9 bases that match TRBD2. This CDR3 contains 17 residues. Germline CDR1 reads SGHRS; CDR2 reads YFSETQ. After removal of 3 bases from V and 2 bases from J, the junction contained 9 bases not matched to a gene. The CDR3 here is CASSSGSLAGPYNEQFF. The CDR3 region has the DNA TGCGCCAGCAGCTCCGGCTCACTAGCGGGCCCCTACAATGAGCAGTTCTTC.